This T cell receptor beta chain derives from a study of blood T cell repertoires in COVID-19. About the study: Samples came from the United States, Italy and Spain, spanning acute and convalescent COVID-19.

Repertoires were generated with immunoSEQ multiplex PCR, while TCRdb's copy carries only in-frame clones and drops some. The table records 25,000 to 35,000 clones, 88% of them present only once. Germline CDR1 is MNHEY and CDR2 is SMNVEV (reference sequence). The CDR3 spans 15 residues. The trim removed 3 bases at V and 5 bases at J, leaving 9 bases unmatched. The V gene is TRBV27, the J gene TRBJ1-2, with 7 bases identical to TRBD1. The TCR sequence derives from a human donor in a cohort sampled during active COVID-19. Sample: peripheral blood. In DNA form, the CDR3 reads TGTGCCAGCAGTTTGCAAGGACAGGTCGGATATGGCTACACCTTC. This translates into CASSLQGQVGYGYTF.